Detailed here is one TCR beta chain. Its binding antigen is unknown. No per-base quality is available; no much larger clone lies one base away. The library was made by the immunoSEQ multiplex PCR assay. TCRdb's version of the immuneACCESS table is confined to in-frame rearrangements and falls short of the full clone set. An unresolved V gene accounts for under half of the shortfall where checked; the remainder is of unknown origin. The sample table records roughly 100,000 clones; more than 70% of these occur just once. The ten largest clonotypes hold over 2% of the sample. The study evaluated CTLA-4 blockade (ipilimumab) given together with focal radiation therapy in patients who had chemo-refractory metastatic non-small-cell lung cancer. This entry is derived from a study of radiotherapy plus CTLA-4 blockade in lung cancer (dated by TCRdb to 2016 to 2019). In the study overall: Among enrolled patients, 15% to 20% had an objective response and 25% to 35% reached disease control. What the authors observed across the whole study: After treatment with radiotherapy and ipilimumab, TCR clones that originated in tumors expanded in peripheral blood. The strongest predictors of response were reported to be early dynamic shifts in blood T cell clones along with a rise in serum interferon-beta following radiation.

A distance of 12 bases separates the germline ends of V and J, which lose 5 bases and 0 bases respectively. In the germline V gene, CDR1 corresponds to SQVTM and CDR2 to ANQGSEA. The CDR3 holds 14 amino acids from the cysteine to the phenylalanine. Only CDR3 DNA remains: 42 bases, in frame from the first base. Sequencing used peripheral blood, obtained from a patient treated with radiotherapy plus ipilimumab. The chain employs TRBV29-1 and TRBJ2-3; no confident D gene assignment can be made. This clonotype originated in a human donor with non-small cell lung cancer that progressed on radiotherapy plus ipilimumab. Some clones in this sample may be carry-over from other donors' samples. The bases read TGCAGCGTTTGGGTGGGTGGTAGCACAGATACGCAGTATTTT. This sequence encodes CSVWVGGSTDTQYF.